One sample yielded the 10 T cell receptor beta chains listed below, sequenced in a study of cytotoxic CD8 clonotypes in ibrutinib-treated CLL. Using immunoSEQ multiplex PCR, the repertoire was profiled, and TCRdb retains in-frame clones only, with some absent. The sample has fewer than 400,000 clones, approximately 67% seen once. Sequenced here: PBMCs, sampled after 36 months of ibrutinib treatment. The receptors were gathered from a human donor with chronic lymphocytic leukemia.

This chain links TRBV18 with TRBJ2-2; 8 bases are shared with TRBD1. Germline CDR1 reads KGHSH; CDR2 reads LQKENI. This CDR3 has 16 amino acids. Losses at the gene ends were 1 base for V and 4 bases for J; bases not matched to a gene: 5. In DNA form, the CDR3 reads TGTGCCAGCTCACCACAGATTCAGGGGGCCACCGGGGAGCTGTTTTTT. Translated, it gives CASSPQIQGATGELFF.

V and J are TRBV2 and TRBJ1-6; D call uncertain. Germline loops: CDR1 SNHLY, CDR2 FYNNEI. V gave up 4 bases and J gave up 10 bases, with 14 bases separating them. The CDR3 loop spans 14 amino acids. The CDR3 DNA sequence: TGTGCCAGCAGTGGGGCCAGCCGACAATCACCCCTCCACTTT. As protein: CASSGASRQSPLHF.

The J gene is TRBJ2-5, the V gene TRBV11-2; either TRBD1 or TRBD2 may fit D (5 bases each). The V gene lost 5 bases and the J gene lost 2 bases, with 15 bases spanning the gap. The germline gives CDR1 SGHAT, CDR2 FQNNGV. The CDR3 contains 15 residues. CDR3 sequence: CASSRPGRRQETQYF. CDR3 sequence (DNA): TGTGCCAGCAGCCGTCCGGGACGCAGACAAGAGACCCAGTACTTC.

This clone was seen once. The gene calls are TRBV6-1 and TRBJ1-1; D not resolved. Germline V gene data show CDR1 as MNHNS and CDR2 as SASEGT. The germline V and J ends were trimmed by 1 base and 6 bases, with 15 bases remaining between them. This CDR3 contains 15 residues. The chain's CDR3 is CASSEELDLGSEAFF. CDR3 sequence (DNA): TGTGCCAGCAGTGAAGAGTTGGACTTAGGGTCTGAAGCTTTCTTT.

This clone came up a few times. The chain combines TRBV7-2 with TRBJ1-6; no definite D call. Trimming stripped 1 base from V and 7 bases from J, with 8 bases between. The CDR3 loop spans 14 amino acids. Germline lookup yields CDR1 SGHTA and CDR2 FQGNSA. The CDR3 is CASSLVTANSPLHF. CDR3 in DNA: TGTGCCAGCAGCTTAGTCACAGCGAATTCACCCCTCCACTTT.

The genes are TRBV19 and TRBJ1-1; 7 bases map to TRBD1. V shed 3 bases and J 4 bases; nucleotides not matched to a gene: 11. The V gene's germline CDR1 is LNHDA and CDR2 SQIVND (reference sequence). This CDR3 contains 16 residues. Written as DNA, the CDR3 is TGTGCCAGTAGTATTCTAACAGGGGCAGGGAGCACTGAAGCTTTCTTT. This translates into CASSILTGAGSTEAFF.

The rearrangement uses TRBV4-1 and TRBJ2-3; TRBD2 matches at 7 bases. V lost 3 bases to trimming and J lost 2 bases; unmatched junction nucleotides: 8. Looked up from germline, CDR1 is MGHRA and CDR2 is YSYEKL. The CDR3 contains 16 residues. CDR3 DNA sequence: TGCGCCAGCAGCCAGCGGGAGCGGGGCCTCACAGATACGCAGTATTTT. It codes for CASSQRERGLTDTQYF.

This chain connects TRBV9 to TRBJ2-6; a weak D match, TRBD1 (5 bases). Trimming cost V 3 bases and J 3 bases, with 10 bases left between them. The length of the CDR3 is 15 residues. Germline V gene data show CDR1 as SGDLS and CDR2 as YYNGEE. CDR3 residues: CASSAQGVGANVLTF. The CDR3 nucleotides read TGTGCCAGCAGCGCGCAGGGCGTTGGGGCCAACGTCCTGACTTTC. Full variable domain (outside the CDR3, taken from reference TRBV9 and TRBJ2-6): DSGVTQTPKHLITATGQRVTLRCSPRSGDLSVYWYQQSLDQGLQFLIQYYNGEERAKGNILERFSAQQFPDLHSELNLSSLELGDSALYFCASSAQGVGANVLTFGAGSRLTVL.

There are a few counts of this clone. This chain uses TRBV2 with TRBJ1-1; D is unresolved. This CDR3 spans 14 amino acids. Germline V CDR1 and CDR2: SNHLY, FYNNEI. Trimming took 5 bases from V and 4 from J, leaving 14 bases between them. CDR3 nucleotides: TGTGCCAGCAGTTTGGGTCCGGGCGGCACTGAAGCTTTCTTT. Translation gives CASSLGPGGTEAFF.

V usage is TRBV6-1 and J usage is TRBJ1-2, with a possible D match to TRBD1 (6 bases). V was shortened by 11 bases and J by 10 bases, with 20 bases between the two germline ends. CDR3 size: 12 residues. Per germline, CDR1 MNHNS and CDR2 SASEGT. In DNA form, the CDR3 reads TGTGCCGGATCGCGAGGGGGAGTTGACTACACCTTC. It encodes CAGSRGGVDYTF.